Listed here is a single T cell receptor beta chain. Antigen specificity is unknown. The data derive from a study of cytomegalovirus exposure and HLA in healthy donors. Germline V lookup: CDR1 MNHEY, CDR2 SVGAGI. Trimming shortened V by 6 bases and J by 3 bases, and 13 bases separated the two germline ends. This CDR3 region has 14 residues. General study findings and limits: Later work found that TCR association rates differed between HLA loci; DRB1 had the most and HLA-C the fewest. One later analysis reportedly identified an Asian-associated ancestry cluster that showed fewer N-insertions than the roughly 600-donor mean. A later analysis by the authors found several of the most significant clusters apparently linked to common viral pathogens.

This PCR relied on a set of 60 Vbeta primers and 13 Jbeta primers. Sequenced by immunoSEQ multiplex PCR; TCRdb stores in-frame clones only, minus some. The sample includes roughly 150,000 clones, less than 85% of them seen just once. The sequencing input was PBMCs. The rearrangement links TRBV6-5 to TRBJ2-3, with D perhaps matching TRBD1 (5 bases). The clonotype was recovered from a boy aged 2 to 10 in good health and CMV-seronegative. The DNA for the CDR3 is TGTGCCAGCAGGACGGCGGCAGGGACAGATACGCAGTATTTT. This translates into CASRTAAGTDTQYF.